This TCR beta chain was sequenced for a study of T cell responses to AZD1222 COVID-19 vaccine. Germline V gene data show CDR1 as MNHEY and CDR2 as SMNVEV (reference sequence). The CDR3 sequence is 15 residues long. The V gene end was trimmed by 5 bases and the J gene end by 2 bases; junction bases not matched to a gene: 4. TCRdb's table, derived via immunoSEQ multiplex PCR, lists solely in-frame clones and lacks some. Counted here are roughly 80,000 clones, approximately 88% occurring once; the ten biggest clones make up under 5%. The receptor's source is an adult in good health. The chain uses TRBV27 and TRBJ2-3, with TRBD2 matching over 10 bases. The specimen comprised peripheral blood, sampled on day 0 of MenACWY control vaccination. The CDR3 protein is CASSRLAGATDTQYF. In DNA, the CDR3 is TGTGCCAGCAGTAGACTAGCGGGCGCCACAGATACGCAGTATTTT.